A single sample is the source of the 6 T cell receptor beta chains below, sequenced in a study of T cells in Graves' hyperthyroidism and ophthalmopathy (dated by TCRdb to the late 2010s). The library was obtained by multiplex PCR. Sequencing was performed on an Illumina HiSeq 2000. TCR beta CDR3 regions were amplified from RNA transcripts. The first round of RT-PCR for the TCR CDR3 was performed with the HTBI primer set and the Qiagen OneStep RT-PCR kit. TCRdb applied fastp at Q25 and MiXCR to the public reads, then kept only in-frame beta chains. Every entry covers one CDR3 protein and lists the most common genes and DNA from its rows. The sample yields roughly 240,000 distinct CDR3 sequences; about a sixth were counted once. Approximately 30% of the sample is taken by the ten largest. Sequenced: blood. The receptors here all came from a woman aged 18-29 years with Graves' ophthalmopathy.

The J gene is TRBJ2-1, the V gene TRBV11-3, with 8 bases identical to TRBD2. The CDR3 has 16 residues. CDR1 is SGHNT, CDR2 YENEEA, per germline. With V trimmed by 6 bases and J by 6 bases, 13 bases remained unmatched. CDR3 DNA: TGTGCCAGCAGATCAGCAGCCGGGACTAGGGTCAATGAGCAGTTCTTC. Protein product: CASRSAAGTRVNEQFF. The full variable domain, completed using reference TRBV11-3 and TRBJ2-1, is EAGVVQSPRYKIIEKKQPVAFWCNPISGHNTLYWYLQNLGQGPELLIRYENEEAVDDSQLPKDRFSAERLKGVDSTLKIQPAELGDSAVYLCASRSAAGTRVNEQFFGPGTRLTVL.

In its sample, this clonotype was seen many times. As DNA, the CDR3 is TGTGCCAGCAGTTTTACGTTCGGCTCGAGGGTGGATCAGCCCCAGCATTTT. It specifies CASSFTFGSRVDQPQHF. The V and J genes are TRBV12-3 or TRBV12-4 and TRBJ1-5; no definite D call. The V and J ends lost 3 bases and 5 bases respectively, with 20 bases between them. This CDR3 is 17 amino acids long.

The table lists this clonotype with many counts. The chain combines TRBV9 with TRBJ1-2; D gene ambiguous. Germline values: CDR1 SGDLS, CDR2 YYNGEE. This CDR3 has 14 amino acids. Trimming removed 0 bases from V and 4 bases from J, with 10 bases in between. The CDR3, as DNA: TGTGCCAGCAGCGTAGATGGAGCCGGCTATGGCTACACCTTC. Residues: CASSVDGAGYGYTF.

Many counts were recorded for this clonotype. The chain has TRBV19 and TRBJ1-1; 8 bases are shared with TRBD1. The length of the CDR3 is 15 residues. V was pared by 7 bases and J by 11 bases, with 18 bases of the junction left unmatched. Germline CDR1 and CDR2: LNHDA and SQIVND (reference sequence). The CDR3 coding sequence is TGTGCCAGTACCACCGCGGGCCAGGGGGCACGGGCGGCTTTCTTT. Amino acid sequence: CASTTAGQGARAAFF.

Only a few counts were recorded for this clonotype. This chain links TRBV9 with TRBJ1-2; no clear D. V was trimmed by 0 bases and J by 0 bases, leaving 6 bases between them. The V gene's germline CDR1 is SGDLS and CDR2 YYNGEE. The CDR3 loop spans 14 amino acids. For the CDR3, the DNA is TGTGCCAGCAGCGTAGCTTTAGCTAACTATGGCTACACCTTC. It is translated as CASSVALANYGYTF.

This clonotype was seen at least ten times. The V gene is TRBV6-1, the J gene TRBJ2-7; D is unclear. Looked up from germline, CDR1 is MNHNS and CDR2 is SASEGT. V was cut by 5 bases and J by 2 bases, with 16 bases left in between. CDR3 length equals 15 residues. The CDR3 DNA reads TGTGCCAGCAGTTCAACTAACAGCCGTGCCTACGAGCAGTACTTC. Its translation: CASSSTNSRAYEQYF.